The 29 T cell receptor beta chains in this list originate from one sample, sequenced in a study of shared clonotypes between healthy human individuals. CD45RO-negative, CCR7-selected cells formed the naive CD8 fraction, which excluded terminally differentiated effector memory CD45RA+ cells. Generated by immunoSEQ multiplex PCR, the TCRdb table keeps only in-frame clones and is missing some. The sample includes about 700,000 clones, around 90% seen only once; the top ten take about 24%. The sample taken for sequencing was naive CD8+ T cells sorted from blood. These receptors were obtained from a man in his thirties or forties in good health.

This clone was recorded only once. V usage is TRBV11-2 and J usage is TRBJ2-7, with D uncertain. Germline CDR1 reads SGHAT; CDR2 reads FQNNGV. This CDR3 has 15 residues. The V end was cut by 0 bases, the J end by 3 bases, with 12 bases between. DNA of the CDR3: TGTGCCAGCAGCTTAGAATCCAGCAGGTACTACGAGCAGTACTTC. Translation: CASSLESSRYYEQYF.

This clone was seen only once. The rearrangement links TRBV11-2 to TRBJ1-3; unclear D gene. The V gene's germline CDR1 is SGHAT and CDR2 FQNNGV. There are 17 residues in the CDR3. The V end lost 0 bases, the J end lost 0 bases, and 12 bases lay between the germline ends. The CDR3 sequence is CASSLDLQAVSGNTIYF. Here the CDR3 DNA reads TGTGCCAGCAGCTTAGATCTGCAGGCAGTCTCTGGAAACACCATATATTTT.

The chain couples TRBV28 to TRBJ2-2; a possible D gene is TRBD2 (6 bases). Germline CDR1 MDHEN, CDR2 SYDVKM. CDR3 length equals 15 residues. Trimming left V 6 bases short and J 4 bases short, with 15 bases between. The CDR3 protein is CASSDFGGVTGELFF. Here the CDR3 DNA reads TGTGCCAGCAGCGACTTTGGCGGGGTCACCGGGGAGCTGTTTTTT. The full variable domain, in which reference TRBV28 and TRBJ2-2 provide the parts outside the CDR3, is DVKVTQSSRYLVKRTGEKVFLECVQDMDHENMFWYRQDPGLGLRLIYFSYDVKMKEKGDIPEGYSVSREKKERFSLILESASTNQTSMYLCASSDFGGVTGELFFGEGSRLTVL.

CDR3 DNA sequence: TGTGCCAGCAGTTCCATGACAGCGAACTATGGCTACACCTTC. Its protein is CASSSMTANYGYTF. This chain joins TRBV27 and TRBJ1-2; D might be TRBD1 (5 bases). This CDR3 has 14 residues. Between the trimmed V and J ends, which lost 4 bases and 2 bases, there was a span of 11 bases. The germline gives CDR1 MNHEY, CDR2 SMNVEV (reference sequence).

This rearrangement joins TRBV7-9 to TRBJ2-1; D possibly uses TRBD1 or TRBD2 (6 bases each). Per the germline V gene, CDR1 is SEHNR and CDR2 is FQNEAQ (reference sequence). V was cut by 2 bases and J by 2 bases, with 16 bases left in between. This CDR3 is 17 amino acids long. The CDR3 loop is CASSLRIQGGPYNEQFF. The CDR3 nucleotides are TGTGCCAGCAGCTTAAGGATACAGGGAGGCCCCTACAATGAGCAGTTCTTC.

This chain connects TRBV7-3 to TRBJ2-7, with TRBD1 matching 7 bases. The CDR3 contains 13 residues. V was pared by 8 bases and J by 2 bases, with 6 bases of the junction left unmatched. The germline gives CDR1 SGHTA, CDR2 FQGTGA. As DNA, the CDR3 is TGTGCCAGCTCTCTCGGGACAGCCTACGAGCAGTACTTC. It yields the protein CASSLGTAYEQYF.

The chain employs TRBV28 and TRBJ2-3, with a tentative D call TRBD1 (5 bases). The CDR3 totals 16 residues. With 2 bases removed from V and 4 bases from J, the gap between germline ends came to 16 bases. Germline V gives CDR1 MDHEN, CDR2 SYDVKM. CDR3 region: CASSLRGRRLADTQYF. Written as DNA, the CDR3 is TGTGCCAGCAGTTTAAGGGGAAGAAGGTTGGCAGATACGCAGTATTTT.

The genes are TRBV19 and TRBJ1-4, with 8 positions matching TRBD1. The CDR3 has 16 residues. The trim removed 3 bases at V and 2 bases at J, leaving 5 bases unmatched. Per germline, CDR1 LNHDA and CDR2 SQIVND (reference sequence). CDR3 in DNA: TGTGCCAGTAGTATCGGACAGGGACAGACTAATGAAAAACTGTTTTTT. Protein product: CASSIGQGQTNEKLFF.

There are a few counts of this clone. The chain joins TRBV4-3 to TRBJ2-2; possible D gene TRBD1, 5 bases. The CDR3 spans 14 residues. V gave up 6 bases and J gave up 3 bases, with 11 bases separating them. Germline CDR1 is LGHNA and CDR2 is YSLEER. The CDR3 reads CASRLVGHTGELFF. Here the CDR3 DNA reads TGCGCCAGCAGATTAGTGGGGCACACCGGGGAGCTGTTTTTT.

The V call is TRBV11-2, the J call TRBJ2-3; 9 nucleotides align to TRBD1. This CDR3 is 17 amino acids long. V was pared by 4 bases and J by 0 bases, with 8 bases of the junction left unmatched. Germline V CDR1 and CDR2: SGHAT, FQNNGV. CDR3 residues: CASSWDREVGSTDTQYF. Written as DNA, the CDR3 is TGTGCCAGCAGCTGGGACAGGGAAGTTGGTAGCACAGATACGCAGTATTTT.

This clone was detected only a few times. The CDR3 loop is CASSDDWGEPQHF. The CDR3 DNA reads TGTGCCAGCAGTGACGACTGGGGGGAGCCCCAGCATTTT. This sequence joins TRBV25-1 and TRBJ1-5, with D possibly being TRBD1 (5 bases). The CDR3 runs 13 residues. The V end was cut by 3 bases, the J end by 8 bases, with 11 bases between. The germline CDR1 and CDR2 sequences are MGHDK and SYGVNS.

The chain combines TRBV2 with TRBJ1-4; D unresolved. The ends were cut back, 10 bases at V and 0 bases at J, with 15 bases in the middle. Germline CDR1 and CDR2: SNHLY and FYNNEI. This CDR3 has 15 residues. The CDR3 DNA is TGTGCCAACCTGGACTCTCGCCCAACTAATGAAAAACTGTTTTTT. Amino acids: CANLDSRPTNEKLFF.

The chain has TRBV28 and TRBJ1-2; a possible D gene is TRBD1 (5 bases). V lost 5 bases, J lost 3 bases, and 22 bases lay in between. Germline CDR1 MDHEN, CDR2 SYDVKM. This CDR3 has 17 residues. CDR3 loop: CASSTFTRDGTHYGYTF. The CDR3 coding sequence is TGTGCCAGCAGTACTTTTACTCGGGACGGAACCCACTATGGCTACACCTTC.

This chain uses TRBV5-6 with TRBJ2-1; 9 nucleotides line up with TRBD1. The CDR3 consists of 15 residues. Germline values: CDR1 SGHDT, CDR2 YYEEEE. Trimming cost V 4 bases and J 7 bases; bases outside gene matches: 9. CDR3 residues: CASSATGGAGNEQFF. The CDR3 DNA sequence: TGTGCCAGCAGCGCTACAGGGGGCGCCGGGAATGAGCAGTTCTTC.

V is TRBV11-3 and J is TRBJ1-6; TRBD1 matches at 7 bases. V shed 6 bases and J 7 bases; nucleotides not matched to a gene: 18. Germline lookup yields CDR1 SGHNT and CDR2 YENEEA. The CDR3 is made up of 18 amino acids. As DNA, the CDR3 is TGTGCCAGCAGAAGCTTAAAGACTAAGGGGGCTCTGAATTCACCCCTCCACTTT. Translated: CASRSLKTKGALNSPLHF.

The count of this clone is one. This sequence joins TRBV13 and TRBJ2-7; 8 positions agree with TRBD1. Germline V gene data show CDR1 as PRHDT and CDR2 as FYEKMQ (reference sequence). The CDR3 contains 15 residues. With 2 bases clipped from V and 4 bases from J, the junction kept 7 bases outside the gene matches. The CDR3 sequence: CASSLMTGASYEQYF. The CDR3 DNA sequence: TGTGCCAGCAGCTTAATGACAGGGGCGAGTTACGAGCAGTACTTC.

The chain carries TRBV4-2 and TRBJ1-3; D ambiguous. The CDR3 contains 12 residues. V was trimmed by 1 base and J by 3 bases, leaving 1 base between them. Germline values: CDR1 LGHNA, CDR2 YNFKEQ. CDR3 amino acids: CASSQGGNTIYF. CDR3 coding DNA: TGTGCCAGCAGCCAAGGTGGAAACACCATATATTTT.

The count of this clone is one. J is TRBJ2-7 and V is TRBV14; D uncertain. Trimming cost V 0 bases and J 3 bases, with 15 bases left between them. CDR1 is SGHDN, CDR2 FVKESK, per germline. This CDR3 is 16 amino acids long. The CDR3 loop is CASSQDLLQSRYEQYF. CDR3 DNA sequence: TGTGCCAGCAGCCAAGATCTACTACAATCCCGCTACGAGCAGTACTTC. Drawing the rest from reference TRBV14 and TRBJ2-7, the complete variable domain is EAGVTQFPSHSVIEKGQTVTLRCDPISGHDNLYWYRRVMGKEIKFLLHFVKESKQDESGMPNNRFLAERTGGTYSTLKVQPAELEDSGVYFCASSQDLLQSRYEQYFGPGTRLTVT.

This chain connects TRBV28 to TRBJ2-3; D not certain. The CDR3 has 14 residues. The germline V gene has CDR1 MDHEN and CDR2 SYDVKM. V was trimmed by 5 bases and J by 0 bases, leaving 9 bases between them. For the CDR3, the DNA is TGTGCCAGCAGTACTTGGGGAAGCACAGATACGCAGTATTTT. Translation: CASSTWGSTDTQYF.

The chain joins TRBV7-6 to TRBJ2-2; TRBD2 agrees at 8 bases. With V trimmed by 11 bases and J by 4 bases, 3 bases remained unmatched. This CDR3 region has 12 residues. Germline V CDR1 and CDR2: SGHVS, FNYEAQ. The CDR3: CAAGGLTGELFF. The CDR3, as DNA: TGTGCCGCGGGAGGACTCACCGGGGAGCTGTTTTTT.

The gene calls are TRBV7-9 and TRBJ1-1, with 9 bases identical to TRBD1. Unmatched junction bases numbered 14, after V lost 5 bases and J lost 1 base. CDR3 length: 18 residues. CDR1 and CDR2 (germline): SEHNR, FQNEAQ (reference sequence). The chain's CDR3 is CASSPSNVGQGRNTEAFF. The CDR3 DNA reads TGTGCCAGCAGCCCGAGTAATGTGGGACAGGGCAGGAACACTGAAGCTTTCTTT.

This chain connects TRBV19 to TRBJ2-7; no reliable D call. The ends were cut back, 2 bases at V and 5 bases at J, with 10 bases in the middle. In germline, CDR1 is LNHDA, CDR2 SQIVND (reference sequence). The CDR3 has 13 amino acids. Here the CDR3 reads CASSISGSNEQYF. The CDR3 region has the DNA TGTGCCAGTAGTATATCGGGTTCCAACGAGCAGTACTTC.

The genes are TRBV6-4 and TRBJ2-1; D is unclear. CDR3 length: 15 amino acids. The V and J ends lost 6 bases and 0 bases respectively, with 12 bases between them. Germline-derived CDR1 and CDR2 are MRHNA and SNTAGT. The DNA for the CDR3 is TGTGCCAGCAGGCCTCGGATGGACTCCTACAATGAGCAGTTCTTC. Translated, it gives CASRPRMDSYNEQFF.

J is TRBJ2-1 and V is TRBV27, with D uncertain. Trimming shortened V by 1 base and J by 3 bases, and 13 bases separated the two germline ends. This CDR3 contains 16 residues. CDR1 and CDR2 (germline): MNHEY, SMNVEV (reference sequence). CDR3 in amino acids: CASSLYHKGGYNEQFF. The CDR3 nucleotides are TGTGCCAGCAGTTTATACCACAAGGGCGGCTACAATGAGCAGTTCTTC.

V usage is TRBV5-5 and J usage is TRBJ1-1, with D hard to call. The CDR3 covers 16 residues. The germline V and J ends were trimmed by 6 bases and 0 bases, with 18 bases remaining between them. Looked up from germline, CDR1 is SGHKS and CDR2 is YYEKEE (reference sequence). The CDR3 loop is CASNSGVGYLNTEAFF. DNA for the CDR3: TGTGCCAGCAACTCGGGCGTTGGGTATTTGAACACTGAAGCTTTCTTT.

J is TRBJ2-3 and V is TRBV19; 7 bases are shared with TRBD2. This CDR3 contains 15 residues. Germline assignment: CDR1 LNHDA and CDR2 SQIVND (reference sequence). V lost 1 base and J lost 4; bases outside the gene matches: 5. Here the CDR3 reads CASSIGPGGSDTQYF. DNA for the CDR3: TGTGCCAGTAGTATAGGACCGGGAGGCTCAGATACGCAGTATTTT.

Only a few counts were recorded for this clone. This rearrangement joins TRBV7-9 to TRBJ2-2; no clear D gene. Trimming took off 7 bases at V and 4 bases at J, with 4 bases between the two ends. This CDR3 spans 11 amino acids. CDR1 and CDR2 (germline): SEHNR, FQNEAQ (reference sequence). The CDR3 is CASTITGELFF. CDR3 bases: TGTGCCAGCACCATCACCGGGGAGCTGTTTTTT. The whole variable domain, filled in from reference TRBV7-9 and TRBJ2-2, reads DTGVSQNPRHKITKRGQNVTFRCDPISEHNRLYWYRQTLGQGPEFLTYFQNEAQLEKSRLLSDRFSAERPKGSFSTLEIQRTEQGDSAMYLCASTITGELFFGEGSRLTVL.

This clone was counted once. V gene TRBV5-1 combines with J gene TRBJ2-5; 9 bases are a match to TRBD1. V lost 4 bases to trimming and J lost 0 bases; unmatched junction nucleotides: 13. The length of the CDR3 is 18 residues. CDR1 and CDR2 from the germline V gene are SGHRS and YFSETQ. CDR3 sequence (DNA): TGCGCCAGCAGCCCTGGGACAGGGCGAACCCTGTACCAAGAGACCCAGTACTTC. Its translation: CASSPGTGRTLYQETQYF.

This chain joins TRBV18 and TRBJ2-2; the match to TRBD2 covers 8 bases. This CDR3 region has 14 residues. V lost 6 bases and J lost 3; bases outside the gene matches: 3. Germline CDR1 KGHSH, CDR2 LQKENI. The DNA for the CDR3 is TGTGCCAGCTCGCGGGAGGATTACACCGGGGAGCTGTTTTTT. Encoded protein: CASSREDYTGELFF.